The 6 T cell receptor beta chains below were found in one sample sequenced in a study of T cells in localized non-small cell lung cancer. The table came from immunoSEQ multiplex PCR; TCRdb's copy has only in-frame clones and leaves some out. The table has around 35,000 clones, approximately 89% seen once; the top ten hold 10% to 15%. The sample here was peripheral blood mononuclear cells, taken before any cancer treatment. These receptors were taken from a female donor over 55 with stage II lung adenocarcinoma.

The V gene is TRBV5-6, the J gene TRBJ2-3; D perhaps matches TRBD2 (6 bases). Trimming cost V 3 bases and J 1 base, with 12 bases left between them. The CDR3 sequence is 15 residues long. Germline values: CDR1 SGHDT, CDR2 YYEEEE. CDR3 nucleotide sequence: TGTGCCAGCAGCTACAACTGGGGGGGCACAGATACGCAGTATTTT. Its protein product is CASSYNWGGTDTQYF.

The J gene is TRBJ2-3, the V gene TRBV15, with D unclear. Germline CDR1 and CDR2: LNHNV and YYDKDF (reference sequence). V lost 3 bases, J lost 0 bases, and 13 bases lay in between. The CDR3 contains 16 residues. CDR3 amino acids: CATSSARRSSTDTQYF. For the CDR3, the DNA is TGTGCCACCAGCAGCGCCAGGAGATCTAGCACAGATACGCAGTATTTT.

The gene calls are TRBV7-2 and TRBJ2-7; possible D gene TRBD2, 5 bases. The germline V gene encodes CDR1 SGHTA and CDR2 FQGNSA. Trimming took 1 base from V and 2 from J, leaving 15 bases between them. CDR3 length equals 16 residues. Here the CDR3 DNA reads TGTGCCAGCAGCTTAGTTTCCACGGGATCGACCTACGAGCAGTACTTC. It translates to CASSLVSTGSTYEQYF.

J is TRBJ1-4 and V is TRBV7-2; TRBD1 matches at 7 bases. The CDR3 has 15 amino acids. Germline values: CDR1 SGHTA, CDR2 FQGNSA. The V gene end was trimmed by 4 bases and the J gene end by 7 bases; junction bases not matched to a gene: 9. CDR3 protein: CASSSQGGASEKLFF. CDR3 nucleotide sequence: TGTGCCAGCAGCTCCCAGGGGGGGGCCTCTGAAAAACTGTTTTTT.

The rearrangement joins TRBV30 to TRBJ1-1, with D possibly being TRBD1 (5 bases). The CDR3 runs to 13 residues. In germline, CDR1 is GTSNPN, CDR2 SVGIG (reference sequence). V lost 0 bases and J lost 11, with 16 bases in between. CDR3 residues: CAWSVKGLRHAFF. In nucleotides, the CDR3 is TGTGCCTGGAGTGTGAAGGGGCTCCGTCACGCTTTCTTT.

The V call is TRBV7-2, the J call TRBJ2-7; D is undetermined. The CDR3 runs 14 residues. The V gene lost 1 base and the J gene lost 5 bases, with 12 bases spanning the gap. CDR1 and CDR2 from the germline V gene are SGHTA and FQGNSA. The CDR3 nucleotides are TGTGCCAGCAGCTTAGGTCTTCCGTGGGACGAGCAGTACTTC. This gives the protein CASSLGLPWDEQYF. The entire variable domain, with the rest obtained from reference TRBV7-2 and TRBJ2-7, is as follows: GAGVSQSPSNKVTEKGKDVELRCDPISGHTALYWYRQSLGQGLEFLIYFQGNSAPDKSGLPSDRFSAERTGGSVSTLTIQRTQQEDSAVYLCASSLGLPWDEQYFGPGTRLTVT.